The 22 T cell receptor beta chains below were found in one sample sequenced in a study of shared clonotypes between healthy human individuals. In the naive CD8 group, cells lacked CD45RO and were positively selected for CCR7, so terminally differentiated effector memory CD45RA+ cells were left out. Using immunoSEQ multiplex PCR, the repertoire was profiled, and TCRdb retains in-frame clones only, with some absent. The data contain 660,000 or so clones, approximately 96% of them singletons. The sample consisted of naive CD8+ T cells sorted from blood. Source of these receptors: a woman in her 30s in good health.

This sequence joins TRBV28 and TRBJ2-7; 9 nucleotides match TRBD2. Germline-derived CDR1 and CDR2 are MDHEN and SYDVKM. V shed 3 bases, J shed 5 bases, and the junction held 5 bases outside the gene matches. This CDR3 is built from 14 residues. Here the CDR3 reads CASSFRAGGHEQYF. In DNA form, the CDR3 reads TGTGCCAGCAGTTTCCGAGCGGGAGGCCACGAGCAGTACTTC. Supplemented by reference TRBV28 and TRBJ2-7, the full variable domain reads DVKVTQSSRYLVKRTGEKVFLECVQDMDHENMFWYRQDPGLGLRLIYFSYDVKMKEKGDIPEGYSVSREKKERFSLILESASTNQTSMYLCASSFRAGGHEQYFGPGTRLTVT.

V and J are TRBV10-1 and TRBJ2-1; 15 positions agree with TRBD2. Germline CDR1 is WNHNN and CDR2 is SYGVQD (reference sequence). V lost 4 bases to trimming and J lost 5 bases; unmatched junction nucleotides: 9. The CDR3 covers 18 residues. Here the CDR3 DNA reads TGCGCCAGCAGTGCGGGACTAGCGGGAGGAGGGCGACACAATGAGCAGTTCTTC. Translation gives CASSAGLAGGGRHNEQFF.

The J gene is TRBJ2-2, the V gene TRBV7-9; a weak D match, TRBD1 (6 bases). This CDR3 has 13 residues. Deletions cut 8 bases from V and 6 bases from J, with 13 bases between. Germline CDR1 and CDR2: SEHNR and FQNEAQ (reference sequence). The CDR3: CASFAGAAGELFF. The CDR3 DNA follows: TGTGCCAGCTTTGCAGGGGCCGCCGGGGAGCTGTTTTTT.

CDR3 protein: CASSLLGGNIQYF. The DNA for the CDR3 is TGTGCCAGCAGCTTACTGGGGGGAAACATTCAGTACTTC. The chain couples TRBV7-6 to TRBJ2-4; TRBD2 is a possible D gene (6 bases). The V end lost 2 bases, the J end lost 6 bases, and 8 bases lay between the germline ends. In germline, CDR1 is SGHVS, CDR2 FNYEAQ. The CDR3 totals 13 residues. Full variable domain (outside the CDR3, taken from reference TRBV7-6 and TRBJ2-4): GAGVSQSPRYKVTKRGQDVALRCDPISGHVSLYWYRQALGQGPEFLTYFNYEAQQDKSGLPNDRFSAERPEGSISTLTIQRTEQRDSAMYRCASSLLGGNIQYFGAGTRLSVL.

This rearrangement joins TRBV5-6 to TRBJ2-3; D is ambiguous. Trimming removed 4 bases from V and 0 bases from J, with 12 bases in between. This CDR3 is built from 15 residues. The germline V gene has CDR1 SGHDT and CDR2 YYEEEE. CDR3 in amino acids: CASSPDGESTDTQYF. The CDR3 nucleotides read TGTGCCAGCAGCCCGGATGGGGAAAGCACAGATACGCAGTATTTT.

The chain combines TRBV7-3 with TRBJ2-3; D gene ambiguous. CDR1 and CDR2 (germline): SGHTA, FQGTGA. Trimming shortened V by 2 bases and J by 6 bases, and 12 bases separated the two germline ends. The CDR3 extends over 14 amino acids. In DNA form, the CDR3 reads TGTGCCAGCAGCTTAGTATATCCAGCCGATACGCAGTATTTT. Translating gives CASSLVYPADTQYF.

This chain connects TRBV4-1 to TRBJ2-3, with 9 positions matching TRBD1. The CDR3 runs 15 residues. Germline CDR1 MGHRA, CDR2 YSYEKL. The V gene end was trimmed by 3 bases and the J gene end by 9 bases; junction bases not matched to a gene: 10. Written as DNA, the CDR3 is TGCGCCAGCAGCCAGGGGGACAGGGCGAGGGACACGCAGTATTTT. Its protein is CASSQGDRARDTQYF.

This clone appeared a single time. The genes are TRBV5-4 and TRBJ1-2; 7 bases match TRBD1. Trimming took 2 bases from V and 8 from J; bases not matched to a gene: 9. CDR3 length: 14 amino acids. The germline gives CDR1 SGHNT, CDR2 YYREEE (reference sequence). Here the CDR3 reads CASSFPGQLGGYTF. The CDR3 coding sequence is TGTGCCAGCAGCTTCCCGGGACAGTTGGGAGGCTACACCTTC.

V usage is TRBV6-1 and J usage is TRBJ1-1; D is undetermined. CDR3 length: 12 residues. V was trimmed by 1 base and J by 7 bases, leaving 7 bases between them. Per germline, CDR1 MNHNS and CDR2 SASEGT. The CDR3 loop reads CASSEVRREAFF. In DNA form, the CDR3 reads TGTGCCAGCAGTGAAGTCCGCCGTGAAGCTTTCTTT.

The genes are TRBV4-1 and TRBJ1-4; 10 bases are a match to TRBD1. V gave up 0 bases and J gave up 7 bases; unmatched junction bases: 5. There are 16 residues in the CDR3. CDR1 is MGHRA and CDR2 is YSYEKL in the germline V gene. The CDR3 DNA reads as TGCGCCAGCAGCCAAGAAGACAGGGGGCGGGTTGAAAAACTGTTTTTT. This sequence encodes CASSQEDRGRVEKLFF.

This clone was seen once. V is TRBV5-6 and J is TRBJ2-7; D is possibly TRBD1 (5 bases). Germline-derived CDR1 and CDR2 are SGHDT and YYEEEE. This CDR3 spans 12 amino acids. V gave up 2 bases and J gave up 6 bases, with 9 bases separating them. The CDR3 nucleotides are TGTGCCAGCAGCTTTTCAGACAGCGAGCAGTACTTC. It codes for CASSFSDSEQYF.

The chain links TRBV7-3 to TRBJ2-7; no clear D gene. The CDR3 spans 12 residues. Trimming left V 9 bases short and J 7 bases short, with 16 bases between. In germline, CDR1 is SGHTA, CDR2 FQGTGA. The CDR3 spells CASLRRPVEQYF. The CDR3, as DNA: TGTGCCAGTTTAAGGCGACCGGTGGAGCAGTACTTC.

This chain joins TRBV7-9 and TRBJ1-2; D gene uncertain. This CDR3 spans 15 amino acids. Looked up from germline, CDR1 is SEHNR and CDR2 is FQNEAQ (reference sequence). With 1 base removed from V and 8 bases from J, the gap between germline ends came to 17 bases. Written as DNA, the CDR3 is TGTGCCAGCAGCTTAGGGGTAGAACGAGCGGAAGGCTACACCTTC. It translates to CASSLGVERAEGYTF.

V gene TRBV20-1 combines with J gene TRBJ1-2; D call uncertain. Germline CDR1 is DFQATT and CDR2 is SNEGSKA (reference sequence). The CDR3 extends over 11 amino acids. V lost 7 bases and J 6 bases, leaving 12 bases between the germline ends. The DNA for the CDR3 is TGCAGTGATAAGGACTCCGATGGCTACACCTTC. Its protein is CSDKDSDGYTF.

The rearrangement links TRBV7-8 to TRBJ1-2; TRBD1 agrees at 8 bases. Germline V gene lookup returns CDR1 SGHVS and CDR2 FQNEAQ. The trim removed 4 bases at V and 5 bases at J, leaving 12 bases unmatched. This CDR3 is 16 amino acids long. In DNA, the CDR3 is TGTGCCAGCAGCTCAAACAGGGGGGTGGGAGTATATGGCTACACCTTC. This sequence encodes CASSSNRGVGVYGYTF.

The chain couples TRBV28 to TRBJ1-1; 8 nucleotides line up with TRBD1. Per germline, CDR1 MDHEN and CDR2 SYDVKM. The CDR3 covers 15 residues. V trimming: 6 bases; J trimming: 3 bases; junction bases outside the gene matches: 9. The CDR3 coding sequence is TGTGCCAGCAGCCTAACTCGCAGGGGGCACACTGAAGCTTTCTTT. It specifies CASSLTRRGHTEAFF.

V is TRBV28 and J is TRBJ2-7; TRBD2 agrees at 8 bases. The CDR3 runs to 16 residues. CDR1 and CDR2 (germline): MDHEN, SYDVKM. The V and J ends lost 3 bases and 1 base, in that order; junction bases with no gene match: 8. The CDR3 coding sequence is TGTGCCAGCAGTTTCCCTACTAGCGGAGGGTCCTACGAGCAGTACTTC. It encodes CASSFPTSGGSYEQYF.

The chain links TRBV7-9 to TRBJ2-5; D not resolved. The CDR3 loop spans 14 amino acids. Germline-derived CDR1 and CDR2 are SEHNR and FQNEAQ (reference sequence). V shed 0 bases and J shed 7 bases, with 12 bases lying between them. CDR3 region: CASSLAGILVTQYF. The CDR3 DNA reads TGTGCCAGCAGCTTAGCAGGGATCCTTGTGACCCAGTACTTC.

The chain couples TRBV2 to TRBJ2-3; possibly TRBD2 for D (6 bases). There are 15 residues in the CDR3. V was pared by 8 bases and J by 0 bases, with 15 bases between. The germline CDR1 and CDR2 sequences are SNHLY and FYNNEI. The CDR3 DNA reads TGTGCCAGCCGGGACTTTAGTACTAGCACAGATACGCAGTATTTT. Encoded protein: CASRDFSTSTDTQYF.

The rearrangement joins TRBV10-2 to TRBJ2-1, with 9 bases matching TRBD2. The V gene's germline CDR1 is WSHSY and CDR2 SAAADI. The CDR3 sequence is 15 residues long. J was trimmed by 3 bases and V by 7 bases; bases with no gene match: 7. The CDR3 DNA follows: TGCGCCAGCAAACTCGATAGCGGGAGCTACAATGAGCAGTTCTTC. Amino acids: CASKLDSGSYNEQFF.

This chain connects TRBV27 to TRBJ2-3; 9 nucleotides agree with TRBD2. Trimming removed 8 bases from V and 4 bases from J; junction bases left unmatched: 4. The germline V gene encodes CDR1 MNHEY and CDR2 SMNVEV (reference sequence). CDR3 size: 13 residues. The CDR3 nucleotides are TGTGCCAGCCGCGGGAGGGCGGCAGATACGCAGTATTTT. Amino acid sequence: CASRGRAADTQYF.

The sample holds one count of this clone. J is TRBJ2-7 and V is TRBV4-1, with D possibly being TRBD1 (6 bases). There are 16 residues in the CDR3. Germline CDR1 reads MGHRA; CDR2 reads YSYEKL. With 3 bases removed from V and 2 bases from J, the gap between germline ends came to 17 bases. CDR3 protein: CASSHTTGQITYEQYF. For the CDR3, the DNA is TGCGCCAGCAGCCACACCACGGGACAAATTACCTACGAGCAGTACTTC.